Listed here is a single T cell receptor beta chain. Sorted-subset replicate PCRs used approximately 200 ng of genomic DNA. This amount corresponded to 30,000 to 35,000 T cell genomes. Repertoires were generated with immunoSEQ multiplex PCR, while TCRdb's copy carries only in-frame clones and drops some. Of just over 2,000,000 clones listed, about 95% are singletons. J lost 6 bases, V lost 5 bases, and 4 bases had no gene match. Germline V lookup: CDR1 MNHEY, CDR2 SVGAGI. The CDR3 contains 13 residues. The data originate from a study of shared clonotypes between healthy human individuals. Naive CD8 cells, CD45RO-negative and positively selected for CCR7, excluded terminally differentiated effector memory CD45RA+ cells.

The sequence was obtained from a man aged 18 to 29 in good health. The chain has TRBV6-5 and TRBJ1-5; 7 nucleotides match TRBD1. Sample: naive CD8+ T cells sorted from blood. CDR3 DNA sequence: TGTGCCAGCAGTCAGGGGGGTATTCAGCCCCAGCATTTT. Protein: CASSQGGIQPQHF.